The 8 T cell receptor beta chains below come from one sample, sequenced in a study of blood T cell repertoires in COVID-19. The assay was immunoSEQ multiplex PCR, and TCRdb's table has in-frame clones only and misses some. The sample shows 90,000 to 140,000 clones, roughly 80% of them seen only once. Sequencing was performed on peripheral blood. The source is a woman aged 80 or over with acute or convalescent COVID-19.

This clone occurred once. The chain couples TRBV5-1 to TRBJ1-1, with TRBD1 identical over 7 bases. CDR1 and CDR2 from the germline V gene are SGHRS and YFSETQ. Losses at the gene ends were 0 bases for V and 5 bases for J; bases not matched to a gene: 10. The CDR3 extends over 16 amino acids. As DNA, the CDR3 is TGCGCCAGCAGCTTGGATTTCACGGCAGGGGGAACTGAAGCTTTCTTT. This codes for CASSLDFTAGGTEAFF.

The rearrangement links TRBV12-3 or TRBV12-4 to TRBJ1-1; 9 bases fit TRBD1. This CDR3 is built from 13 residues. J gave up 12 bases and V 4 bases, and 9 bases lay outside the gene matches. CDR3 sequence reads: CASSSSGTGKTFF. The CDR3 region has the DNA TGTGCCAGCAGTTCATCCGGGACAGGGAAAACTTTCTTT.

The chain combines TRBV20-1 with TRBJ2-3, with D tentatively TRBD2 (5 bases). V lost 3 bases, J lost 4 bases, and 11 bases lay in between. Germline lookup yields CDR1 DFQATT and CDR2 SNEGSKA (reference sequence). The CDR3 spans 13 residues. CDR3 sequence (DNA): TGCAGTGCTAGTCGGCGGGTTCCAGATACGCAGTATTTT. It encodes CSASRRVPDTQYF.

The gene calls are TRBV5-1 and TRBJ2-3; maybe TRBD2 (6 bases). Germline assignment: CDR1 SGHRS and CDR2 YFSETQ. This CDR3 has 16 amino acids. Trimming took off 5 bases at V and 3 bases at J, with 19 bases between the two ends. The CDR3 here is CASRVSGGIKTDTQYF. CDR3 in DNA: TGCGCCAGCAGGGTGTCAGGCGGGATTAAAACAGATACGCAGTATTTT.

CDR3 DNA: TGTGCCAGCAGTTACCCCTTTGACAGGGGCCTTTCGGGCAATCAGCCCCAGCATTTT. The encoded protein is CASSYPFDRGLSGNQPQHF. This chain connects TRBV6-2 or TRBV6-3 to TRBJ1-5; 8 bases match TRBD1. The germline V gene encodes CDR1 MNHEY and CDR2 SVGEGT. CDR3 size: 19 residues. Trimming cost V 2 bases and J 2 bases; bases outside gene matches: 14.

The V call is TRBV11-2, the J call TRBJ1-1; 7 nucleotides match TRBD1. This CDR3 comprises 14 residues. V gave up 5 bases and J gave up 5 bases; unmatched junction bases: 8. Germline V gene sequence: CDR1 SGHAT, CDR2 FQNNGV. DNA for the CDR3: TGTGCCAGCAGCGTTAGGGGGCGAGGGACTGAAGCTTTCTTT. Protein product: CASSVRGRGTEAFF.

The chain links TRBV5-1 to TRBJ2-2, with D possibly matching TRBD1 (6 bases). In germline, CDR1 is SGHRS, CDR2 YFSETQ. There are 16 residues in the CDR3. The V gene lost 4 bases and the J gene lost 0 bases, with 13 bases spanning the gap. CDR3 nucleotides: TGCGCCAGCAGCACCGGACAGAGATCGAACACCGGGGAGCTGTTTTTT. Translated, it gives CASSTGQRSNTGELFF.

V gene TRBV21-1 combines with J gene TRBJ1-3; TRBD1, as called in the table, went unchecked against the DNA. TRBV21-1 is reported as a pseudogene. The CDR3 covers 16 residues. Here the CDR3 reads CASSKEPGLSGNTIYF. CDR3 bases: TGTGCCAGCAGCAAAGAACCAGGTCTCTCTGGAAACACCATATATTTT.